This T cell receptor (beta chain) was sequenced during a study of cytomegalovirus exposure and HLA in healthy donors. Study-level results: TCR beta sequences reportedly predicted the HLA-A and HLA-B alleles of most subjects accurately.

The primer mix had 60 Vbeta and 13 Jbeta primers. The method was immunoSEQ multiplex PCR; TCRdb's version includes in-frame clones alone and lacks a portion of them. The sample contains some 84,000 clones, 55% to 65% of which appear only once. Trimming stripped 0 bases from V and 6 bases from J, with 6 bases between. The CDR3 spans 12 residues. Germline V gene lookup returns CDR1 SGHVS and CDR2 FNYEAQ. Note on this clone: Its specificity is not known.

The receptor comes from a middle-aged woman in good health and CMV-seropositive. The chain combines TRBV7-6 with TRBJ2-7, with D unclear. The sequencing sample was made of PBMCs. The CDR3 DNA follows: TGTGCCAGCAGCTTAGCACCCGGCGAGCAGTACTTC. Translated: CASSLAPGEQYF.